A selection of T cell receptor beta chains follows, all from one sample in a study of CD8+CD57+ T cells in acquired aplastic anemia. A single record per CDR3 protein comes from TCRdb applying MiXCR to the reads. This repertoire shows about 170,000 distinct CDR3 sequences, 60% to 70% found once; its top ten account for over 40%. Sequenced material: sorted CD4+, CD8+, or CD8+CD57+ T cells (not recorded which) from PBMCs. Receptor source: a human donor in good health. Each CDR3 is given with its conserved first and last residue. The D gene is left open where the match is weak. Part of the rows lack a size; the others show once, few, many or a class for expanded clones.

J,V,size,D,CDR3,DNA
TRBJ2-3,TRBV5-1,.,.,CASIFTLNRADTQYF,TGCGCCAGCATCTTCACACTGAACAGGGCAGATACGCAGTATTTT
TRBJ1-3,TRBV9,.,.,CASSVAAGGTIYF,TGTGCCAGCAGCGTAGCCGCCGGGGGCACCATATATTTT
TRBJ2-1,TRBV7-9,.,TRBD2,CASSLTSGNSYNEQFF,TGTGCCAGCAGCCTGACTAGCGGGAACTCCTACAATGAGCAGTTCTTC
TRBJ2-7,TRBV5-1,.,.,CASKMVSGANEQYF,TGCGCCAGCAAGATGGTCTCTGGGGCCAACGAGCAGTACTTC
TRBJ2-7,TRBV24-1,few,.,CATSDAVGHSTYEQYF,TGTGCCACCAGTGATGCCGTCGGGCACAGCACCTACGAGCAGTACTTC
TRBJ2-7,TRBV10-3,few,.,CAISDQAARSSYEQYF,TGTGCCATCAGTGATCAGGCAGCAAGAAGCTCCTACGAGCAGTACTTC
TRBJ1-1,TRBV29-1,.,.,CSVADSVNTEVFF,TGCAGCGTTGCTGACAGCGTGAACACTGAAGTTTTCTTT
TRBJ2-1,TRBV19,many,.,CASSIDRGVYNEQFF,TGTGCCAGTAGTATAGATAGGGGCGTCTACAATGAGCAGTTCTTC
TRBJ1-5,TRBV7-2,.,.,CASSTGINQPQHF,TGTGCCAGCAGTACAGGGATCAATCAGCCCCAGCATTTT
TRBJ2-5,TRBV20-1,.,.,CSASPPKGLGEAQYF,TGCAGTGCTAGCCCCCCTAAGGGGCTGGGGGAGGCCCAGTACTTC
TRBJ2-7,TRBV29-1,few,.,CSADYRGGPQYF,TGCAGCGCCGATTACCGTGGGGGGCCGCAGTACTTC
TRBJ2-1,TRBV9,many,TRBD2,CASSVGGSGSSNEQFF,TGTGCCAGCAGCGTAGGGGGTAGCGGGAGCAGTAATGAGCAGTTCTTC
TRBJ1-1,TRBV10-3,.,.,CAISRDSTEAFF,TGTGCCATCAGTAGGGACTCCACTGAAGCTTTCTTT
TRBJ1-2,TRBV7-2,.,.,CASSLAYGYTF,TGTGCCAGCAGCTTAGCGTATGGCTACACCTTC
TRBJ1-1,TRBV19,many,.,CASRGDNMNTEAFF,TGTGCCAGTAGGGGAGACAACATGAACACTGAAGCTTTCTTT
TRBJ2-7,TRBV6-6,.,.,CASSYSGGHEQYF,TGTGCCAGCAGTTACTCTGGCGGCCACGAGCAGTACTTC
TRBJ2-3,TRBV9,.,TRBD2,CASSALAVQPADTQYF,TGTGCCAGCAGCGCACTAGCGGTCCAGCCCGCAGATACGCAGTATTTT
TRBJ1-2,TRBV19,.,.,CASSAGTSNYGYTF,TGTGCCAGTAGTGCAGGGACGTCTAACTATGGCTACACCTTC
TRBJ1-2,TRBV20-1,.,TRBD1,CSASLGQGNYGYTF,TGCAGTGCTAGTCTGGGACAGGGAAACTATGGCTACACCTTC
TRBJ2-1,TRBV15,.,TRBD2,CATSTTSGIYNEQFF,TGTGCCACCAGCACGACTAGCGGGATCTACAATGAGCAGTTCTTC
TRBJ2-5,TRBV9,many,.,CASSVDGVQETQYF,TGTGCCAGCAGCGTAGATGGCGTCCAAGAGACCCAGTACTTC
TRBJ2-2,TRBV10-3,.,TRBD1,CAIRPGTGLNTGELFF,TGTGCCATCAGACCCGGGACAGGGCTCAACACCGGGGAGCTGTTTTTT
TRBJ1-5,TRBV3-1,few,TRBD1,CASSQDTGGLSNQPQHF,TGTGCCAGCAGCCAAGACACAGGGGGATTAAGCAATCAGCCCCAGCATTTT
TRBJ2-3,TRBV25-1,once,TRBD1,CASSVTGGPDTQYF,TGTGCCAGCAGTGTTACAGGGGGCCCAGATACGCAGTATTTT
TRBJ2-1,TRBV20-1,.,TRBD2,CSARLAGGIGDEQFF,TGCAGTGCTCGTCTAGCGGGAGGGATCGGCGATGAGCAGTTCTTC
TRBJ1-2,TRBV27,.,.,CASGRIGITNYGYTF,TGTGCCAGCGGTCGGATAGGGATCACTAACTATGGCTACACCTTC
TRBJ2-7,TRBV25-1,few,.,CASSSYSFSYPPLYEQYF,TGTGCCAGCAGTTCCTACTCCTTTAGTTATCCCCCACTATACGAGCAGTACTTC
TRBJ2-7,TRBV20-1,many,.,CSAREDPGYEQYF,TGCAGTGCTAGAGAGGATCCCGGTTACGAGCAGTACTTC
TRBJ2-5,TRBV5-1,.,.,CASSLSLGETQYF,TGTGCCAGCAGCTTGTCCCTGGGAGAGACCCAGTACTTC
TRBJ2-4,TRBV28,.,.,CASSLRPLLAKNIQYF,TGTGCCAGCAGTTTAAGGCCACTACTAGCCAAAAACATTCAGTACTTC
TRBJ1-6,TRBV7-7,.,.,CASSIGLNSPLHF,TGTGCTAGCAGTATAGGACTTAATTCACCCCTCCACTTT
TRBJ2-3,TRBV20-1,once,TRBD2,CSAWTSGGNTDTQYF,TGCAGTGCTTGGACTAGCGGGGGAAACACAGATACGCAGTATTTT
TRBJ2-7,TRBV24-1,.,.,CATSAGWDEQYF,TGTGCCACCAGTGCGGGTTGGGACGAGCAGTACTTC
TRBJ1-2,TRBV10-3,.,.,CAISESGKASSFGYTF,TGTGCCATCAGTGAGTCCGGCAAGGCATCGTCTTTTGGCTACACCTTC
TRBJ2-5,TRBV5-1,once,.,CASYSGSGETQYF,TGCGCCAGTTATTCGGGGTCGGGTGAGACCCAGTACTTC
TRBJ2-7,TRBV3-1,many,TRBD1,CASSQATTGDYEQYF,TGTGCCAGCAGCCAAGCAACAACAGGGGACTACGAGCAGTACTTC
TRBJ2-3,TRBV24-1,.,.,CATSEPAGGVVGDTQYF,TGTGCCACCAGTGAGCCAGCCGGGGGAGTGGTGGGAGATACGCAGTATTTT
TRBJ2-7,TRBV10-3,.,.,CAISGLGGSYEQYF,TGTGCCATCAGTGGGTTGGGCGGTTCCTACGAGCAGTACTTC
TRBJ2-7,TRBV2,many,.,CASSGQPLGKSGPSYEQYF,TGTGCCAGCAGTGGTCAGCCTTTGGGTAAGAGCGGGCCCTCGTACGAGCAGTACTTC
TRBJ2-5,TRBV24-1,.,.,CATSESGSTQYF,TGTGCCACCAGTGAATCGGGCAGTACCCAGTACTTC
TRBJ2-5,TRBV7-3,.,.,CASGTGETQYF,TGTGCCAGCGGAACGGGAGAGACCCAGTACTTC
TRBJ2-5,TRBV20-1,.,TRBD2,CSARVSGGNQETQYF,TGCAGTGCTAGAGTTAGCGGGGGCAACCAAGAGACCCAGTACTTC
TRBJ2-1,TRBV2,.,TRBD2,CASRPTSGEQFF,TGTGCCAGCAGGCCCACTAGCGGAGAGCAGTTCTTC
TRBJ2-5,TRBV9,many,TRBD2,CASSAGQLAGDEETQYF,TGTGCCAGCAGCGCCGGACAGCTAGCGGGAGATGAGGAGACCCAGTACTTC
TRBJ2-7,TRBV12-3/TRBV12-4,.,.,CASSFFSSSYEQYF,TGTGCCAGCAGTTTTTTTTCGAGCTCCTACGAGCAGTACTTC
TRBJ1-1,TRBV9,.,.,CASSVLAGGGEAFF,TGTGCCAGCAGCGTCTTAGCGGGGGGGGGTGAAGCTTTCTTT
TRBJ1-1,TRBV24-1,.,.,CATSLAGEEAFF,TGTGCCACCAGTTTGGCAGGGGAGGAAGCTTTCTTT
TRBJ2-5,TRBV7-9,.,.,CASSLPKAGSQETQYF,TGTGCCAGCAGCTTACCCAAAGCAGGATCCCAAGAGACCCAGTACTTC
TRBJ2-1,TRBV19,.,TRBD2,CASSWTSDYNEQFF,TGTGCCAGTAGTTGGACTAGCGACTACAATGAGCAGTTCTTC
TRBJ1-2,TRBV24-1,.,TRBD1,CATSARGQGYGYTF,TGTGCCACCAGTGCTAGGGGACAGGGTTATGGCTACACCTTC
TRBJ2-7,TRBV4-3,.,TRBD1,CASSQGTGWDYEQYF,TGCGCCAGCAGCCAAGGGACAGGATGGGACTACGAGCAGTACTTC
TRBJ2-1,TRBV7-3,.,TRBD2,CASSLSSGSTHERFF,TGTGCCAGCAGCTTGAGTAGCGGGAGTACCCATGAGCGGTTCTTC
TRBJ1-5,TRBV24-1,.,.,CATSDSGGQPQHF,TGTGCCACCAGTGATTCAGGAGGTCAGCCCCAGCATTTT
TRBJ1-4,TRBV19,.,TRBD1,CASRRTGNNEKLFF,TGTGCCAGTAGGCGGACAGGCAATAATGAAAAACTGTTTTTT
TRBJ2-5,TRBV24-1,.,TRBD1,CATIPRDSNQETQYF,TGTGCCACCATCCCTCGGGACAGCAACCAAGAGACCCAGTACTTC
TRBJ2-7,TRBV2,.,.,CASGGGAVGSYEQYF,TGTGCCAGCGGAGGGGGGGCTGTTGGGTCCTACGAGCAGTACTTC
TRBJ1-6,TRBV7-8,.,.,CASIEAGTANSPLHF,TGTGCCAGCATCGAAGCCGGGACGGCGAATTCACCCCTCCACTTT
TRBJ1-6,TRBV20-1,.,TRBD1,CSAHRDRELLGFNSPLHF,TGCAGTGCTCACCGGGACAGAGAGCTTTTGGGCTTTAATTCACCCCTCCACTTT